These 6 T cell receptor beta chains originate from one sample sequenced in a study of naive and memory T cell subsets. Study conclusions and caveats: Possibly reflecting memory cells re-expressing CD45RA, a few larger clonotypes occurred in naive repertoires, especially CD8.

Two oligonucleotides, mixed equimolar, formed the beta constant-region primer covering TRBC1 and TRBC2. Ligated cDNA was amplified by four rounds of PCR with nested alpha and beta constant-region primers and SP2. TCRdb ran MiXCR on the UMI-ligation and nested PCR reads and lists one entry per CDR3 protein. The table lists around 100,000 distinct CDR3 sequences, around 13% of them singletons, with around 2.8% in the top ten. These receptors are not linked to any known antigen. The sample comprised naive CD8+ T cells from blood. These receptors were collected from a human donor in good health.

This clonotype was observed a handful of times. The chain is built from TRBV30 and TRBJ1-1, with D perhaps matching TRBD1 (5 bases). The CDR3 has 12 residues. CDR1 GTSNPN and CDR2 SVGIG come from the germline V gene (reference sequence). The germline V and J ends were trimmed by 5 bases and 0 bases, with 7 bases remaining between them. CDR3 in amino acids: CAWGTLNTEAFF. The CDR3 region has the DNA TGTGCCTGGGGGACCTTGAACACTGAAGCTTTCTTT. The variable domain in full, with the rest retrieved from reference TRBV30 and TRBJ1-1, is SQTIHQWPATLVQPVGSPLSLECTVEGTSNPNLYWYRQAAGRGLQLLFYSVGIGQISSEVPQNLSASRPQDRQFILSSKKLLLSDSGFYLCAWGTLNTEAFFGQGTRLTVV.

The chain uses TRBV10-3 and TRBJ2-7; D is unclear. Germline values: CDR1 ENHRY, CDR2 SYGVKD. V was trimmed by 1 base and J by 3 bases, leaving 10 bases between them. The CDR3 is 14 residues long. The CDR3 region has the DNA TGTGCCATCAGTGAGTTAGGCACCGACTACGAGCAGTACTTC. Its translation: CAISELGTDYEQYF.

This rearrangement joins TRBV9 to TRBJ2-1; maybe TRBD2 (6 bases). This CDR3 spans 14 amino acids. V was cut by 3 bases and J by 6 bases, with 13 bases left in between. The germline V gene encodes CDR1 SGDLS and CDR2 YYNGEE. CDR3: CASSAGTLPNEQFF. As DNA, the CDR3 is TGTGCCAGCAGCGCCGGGACTTTGCCCAATGAGCAGTTCTTC.

The rearrangement joins TRBV3-1 to TRBJ2-5; D is perhaps TRBD2 (5 bases). The CDR3 runs 17 residues. Per germline, CDR1 LGHDT and CDR2 YNNKEL (reference sequence). Trimming removed 0 bases at V and 3 bases at J, with 17 bases between. CDR3 protein: CASSQETGKAYKETQYF. CDR3 nucleotides: TGTGCCAGCAGCCAAGAGACGGGAAAGGCTTACAAAGAGACCCAGTACTTC.

The chain is built from TRBV29-1 and TRBJ1-1; D is possibly TRBD1 (5 bases). The V gene lost 4 bases and the J gene lost 4 bases, with 16 bases spanning the gap. From germline, CDR1 is SQVTM and CDR2 ANQGSEA. The CDR3 spans 14 residues. This CDR3 is CSVGVGGYGTEAFF. The CDR3 region has the DNA TGCAGCGTTGGGGTCGGGGGTTACGGCACTGAAGCTTTCTTT.

For the CDR3, the DNA is TGTGCCAGCAGGCAAATCCGGGACAGCTTTGAAAAACTGTTTTTT. Translation gives CASRQIRDSFEKLFF. The V call is TRBV28, the J call TRBJ1-4; 7 positions match TRBD1. V trimming: 6 bases; J trimming: 7 bases; junction bases outside the gene matches: 11. The CDR3 contains 15 residues. Germline-derived CDR1 and CDR2 are MDHEN and SYDVKM.